This T cell receptor (beta chain) was recovered during a study of blood T cell repertoires in COVID-19. On the study more broadly: PBMCs, B-cell-depleted T cells, or T cells were the source of the cDNA or gDNA that made up the material.

The assay was immunoSEQ multiplex PCR, and TCRdb's table has in-frame clones only and misses some. Among approximately 110,000 clones, 69% were seen once, and the ten largest hold approximately 6.3%. Germline CDR1 and CDR2: LGHNA and YSLEER. The J segment lost 0 bases and the V segment lost 4 bases, leaving 1 base of the junction unmatched. The CDR3 spans 15 residues. This clonotype was obtained from an elderly man with acute or convalescent COVID-19. The sequenced sample was peripheral blood. This chain connects TRBV4-3 to TRBJ2-3; TRBD2 agrees at 10 bases. CDR3 residues: CASSLGLASTDTQYF. The CDR3 DNA reads TGCGCCAGCAGCCTGGGACTAGCGAGCACAGATACGCAGTATTTT.